In its sample, the clone carrying this TCR beta chain was seen once. The germline gives CDR1 LGHNT, CDR2 FRNRAP. CDR3 length equals 16 residues. The V and J ends lost 2 bases and 4 bases, in that order; junction bases with no gene match: 8. The data are from a study of shared T cell receptors in the human thymus. Repertoires were generated with immunoSEQ multiplex PCR, while TCRdb's copy carries only in-frame clones and drops some. Here the sample spans 640,000 or so clones, around 87% being singletons. This same sample was also part of a study on human thymus T cells.

The receptor comes from a boy younger than two with a congenital heart defect. Material: thymocytes. The rearrangement uses TRBV12-5 and TRBJ2-1; 7 bases line up with TRBD1. CDR3 in DNA: TGTGCTAGTGGTTTGACGCAACGACAGGGATACAATGAGCAGTTCTTC. Translated, it gives CASGLTQRQGYNEQFF.